A selection of T cell receptor beta chains follows, all from one sample in a study of blood T cells in healthy people across ages. Each CDR3 protein is one row after TCRdb ran MiXCR on the 5' RACE reads. The data contain roughly 2 million distinct CDR3 sequences, roughly 52% of them singletons. Sequencing input: blood. Receptors originate from a woman aged 40 to 49 in good health. CDR3s include the opening cysteine and the closing phenylalanine or tryptophan. D genes are given only for firm matches. Size is omitted from some rows. Given values are once, few, many or a class for expanded clones.

v_call	clone_size	j_call	d_call	cdr3_nt	cdr3_aa
TRBV6-6	few	TRBJ2-5	TRBD2	TGTGCCAGCAGTTACTCGAAGGAACCGGGGGGGCAGTACTTC	CASSYSKEPGGQYF
TRBV29-1	-	TRBJ1-1	-	TGCAGCGCAAACACAGGGTCGCACACTGAAGCTTTCTTT	CSANTGSHTEAFF
TRBV11-2	-	TRBJ2-7	-	TGTGCCAGCAGCCAAAGTACGCACGGCGGGCAGTACGAGCAGTACTTC	CASSQSTHGGQYEQYF
TRBV7-6	-	TRBJ1-2	TRBD1	TGTGCCAGCAGCTTACGGGACAGTGGCTATGGCTACACCTTC	CASSLRDSGYGYTF
TRBV27	-	TRBJ1-2	TRBD1	TGTGCCAGCAGTGCCCTGGAGGGGGCGTCTCTTCCTGCCATATGGGGCTACACCTTC	CASSALEGASLPAIWGYTF
TRBV5-1	few	TRBJ2-3	-	TGCGCCAGCAGCGGAGGACAGAACGAAGATACGCAGTATTTT	CASSGGQNEDTQYF
TRBV12-3/TRBV12-4	many	TRBJ2-1	-	TGTGCCAGTCAGACATCGGGCTACAATGAGCAGTTCTTC	CASQTSGYNEQFF
TRBV27	-	TRBJ2-7	TRBD2	TGTGCCAGCAGTGTAATCGGGGGGGGCGAGCAGTACTTC	CASSVIGGGEQYF
TRBV11-2	-	TRBJ2-5	-	TGTGCCAGCAGCTCCAACGGGGGCGGGGAGACCCAGTACTTC	CASSSNGGGETQYF
TRBV6-5	-	TRBJ2-1	-	TGTGCCAGCAGTTCCGGACATGGCGATGAGCAGTTCTTC	CASSSGHGDEQFF
TRBV3-1	-	TRBJ2-4	TRBD2	TGTGCCAGCAGCCCTTATATGTGGCGGGGGGCCAAAAACATTCAGTACTTC	CASSPYMWRGAKNIQYF
TRBV10-2	-	TRBJ2-5	TRBD2	TGCGCCAGCAGGGTAGCGGGGGGCATTCGAGAGACCCAGTACTTC	CASRVAGGIRETQYF
TRBV27	-	TRBJ2-5	-	TGTGCCAGCAGTTCTATCGGCGGGGAGGACCAAGAGACCCAGTACTTC	CASSSIGGEDQETQYF
TRBV6-5	-	TRBJ2-7	-	TGTGCCAGCAGTTACGCGGACGTATCGGTGGGCGAGCAGTACTTC	CASSYADVSVGEQYF